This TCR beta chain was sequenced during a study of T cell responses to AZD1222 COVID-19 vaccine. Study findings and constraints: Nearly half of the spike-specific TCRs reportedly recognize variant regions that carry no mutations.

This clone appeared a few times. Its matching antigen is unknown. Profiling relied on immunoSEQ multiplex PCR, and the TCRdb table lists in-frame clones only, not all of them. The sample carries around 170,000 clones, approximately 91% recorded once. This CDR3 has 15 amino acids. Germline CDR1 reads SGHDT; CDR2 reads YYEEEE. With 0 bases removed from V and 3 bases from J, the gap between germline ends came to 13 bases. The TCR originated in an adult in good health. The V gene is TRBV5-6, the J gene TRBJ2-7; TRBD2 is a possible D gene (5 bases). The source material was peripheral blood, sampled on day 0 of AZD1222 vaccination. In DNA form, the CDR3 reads TGTGCCAGCAGCTTGGCCTCGGGAAGGTTCTACGAGCAGTACTTC. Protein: CASSLASGRFYEQYF.